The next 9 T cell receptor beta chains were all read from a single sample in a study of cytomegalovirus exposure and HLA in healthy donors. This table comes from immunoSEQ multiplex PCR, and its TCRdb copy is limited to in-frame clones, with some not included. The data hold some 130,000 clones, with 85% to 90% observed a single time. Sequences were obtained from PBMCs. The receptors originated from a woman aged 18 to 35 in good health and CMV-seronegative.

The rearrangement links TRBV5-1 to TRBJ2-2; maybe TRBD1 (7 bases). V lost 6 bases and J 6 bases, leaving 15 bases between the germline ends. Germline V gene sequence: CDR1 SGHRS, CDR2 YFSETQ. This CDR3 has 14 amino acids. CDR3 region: CASIETGRSGELFF. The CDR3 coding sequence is TGCGCCAGCATCGAGACAGGGAGGTCCGGGGAGCTGTTTTTT.

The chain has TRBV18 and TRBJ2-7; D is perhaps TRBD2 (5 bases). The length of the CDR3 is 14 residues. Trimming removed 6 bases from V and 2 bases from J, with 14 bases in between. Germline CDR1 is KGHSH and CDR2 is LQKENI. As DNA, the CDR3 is TGTGCCAGCTCGCCCGTGCGGGTAGCCTACGAGCAGTACTTC. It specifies CASSPVRVAYEQYF.

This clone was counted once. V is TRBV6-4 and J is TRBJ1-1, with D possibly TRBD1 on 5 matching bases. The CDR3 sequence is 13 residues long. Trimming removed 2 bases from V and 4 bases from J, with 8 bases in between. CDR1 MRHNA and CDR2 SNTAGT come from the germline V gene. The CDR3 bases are TGTGCCAGCAGTGACACCCAGGGCACTGAAGCTTTCTTT. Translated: CASSDTQGTEAFF.

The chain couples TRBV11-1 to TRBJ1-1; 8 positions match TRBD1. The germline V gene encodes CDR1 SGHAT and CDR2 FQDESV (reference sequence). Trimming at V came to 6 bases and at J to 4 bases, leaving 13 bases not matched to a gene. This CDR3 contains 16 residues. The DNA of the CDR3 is TGTGCCAGCAGACCGCCGACAGGGGCTGGAAGCACTGAAGCTTTCTTT. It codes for CASRPPTGAGSTEAFF.

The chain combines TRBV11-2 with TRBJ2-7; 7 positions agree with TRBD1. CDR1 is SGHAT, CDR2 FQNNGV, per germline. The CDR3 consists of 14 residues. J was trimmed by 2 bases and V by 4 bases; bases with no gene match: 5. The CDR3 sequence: CASSYNRGPYEQYF. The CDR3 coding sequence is TGTGCCAGCAGCTATAACAGGGGCCCCTACGAGCAGTACTTC.

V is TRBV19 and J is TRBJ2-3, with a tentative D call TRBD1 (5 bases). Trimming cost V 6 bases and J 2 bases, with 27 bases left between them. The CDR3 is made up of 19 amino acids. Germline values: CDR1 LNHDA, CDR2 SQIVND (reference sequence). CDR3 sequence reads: CASRGIRQGTPSNTDTQYF. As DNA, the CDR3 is TGTGCCAGTAGGGGGATCCGGCAGGGAACACCTTCTAACACAGATACGCAGTATTTT.

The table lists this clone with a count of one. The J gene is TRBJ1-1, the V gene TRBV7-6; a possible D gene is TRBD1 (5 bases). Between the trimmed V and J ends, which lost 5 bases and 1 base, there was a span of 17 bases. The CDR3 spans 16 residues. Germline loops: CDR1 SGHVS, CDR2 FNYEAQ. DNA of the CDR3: TGTGCCAGCAGCCGGTATGACCACGGGGGGAACACTGAAGCTTTCTTT. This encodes CASSRYDHGGNTEAFF.

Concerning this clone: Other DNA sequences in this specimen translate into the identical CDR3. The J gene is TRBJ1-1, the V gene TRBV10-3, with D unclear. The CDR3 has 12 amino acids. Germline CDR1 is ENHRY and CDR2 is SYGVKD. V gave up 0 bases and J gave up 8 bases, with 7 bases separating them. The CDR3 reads CAISESGGEAFF. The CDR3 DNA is TGTGCCATCAGTGAGTCCGGCGGGGAAGCTTTCTTT.

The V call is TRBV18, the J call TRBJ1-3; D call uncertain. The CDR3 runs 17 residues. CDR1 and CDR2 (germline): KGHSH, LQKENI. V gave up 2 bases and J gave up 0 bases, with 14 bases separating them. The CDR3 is CASSPFRQTSSGNTIYF. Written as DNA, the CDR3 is TGTGCCAGCTCACCATTTCGGCAGACTAGCTCTGGAAACACCATATATTTT.